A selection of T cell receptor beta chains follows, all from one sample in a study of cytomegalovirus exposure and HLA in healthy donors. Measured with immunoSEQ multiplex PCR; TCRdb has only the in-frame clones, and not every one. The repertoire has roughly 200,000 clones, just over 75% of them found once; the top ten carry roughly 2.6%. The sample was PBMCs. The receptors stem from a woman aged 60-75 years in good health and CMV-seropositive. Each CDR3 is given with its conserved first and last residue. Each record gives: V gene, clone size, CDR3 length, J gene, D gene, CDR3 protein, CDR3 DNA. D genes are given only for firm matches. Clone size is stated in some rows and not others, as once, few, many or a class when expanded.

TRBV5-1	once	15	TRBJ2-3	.	CASSFGGPSTDTQYF	TGCGCCAGCAGTTTCGGGGGGCCTAGCACAGATACGCAGTATTTT
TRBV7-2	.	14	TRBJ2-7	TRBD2	CASSPGTSGPEQYF	TGTGCCAGCAGCCCCGGGACTAGCGGCCCCGAGCAGTACTTC
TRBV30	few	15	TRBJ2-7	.	CAWSHLDRFSYEQYF	TGTGCCTGGAGCCACTTAGACAGGTTCTCCTACGAGCAGTACTTC
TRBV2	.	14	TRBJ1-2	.	CASSAGASNYGYTF	TGTGCCAGCAGCGCAGGGGCTTCGAACTATGGCTACACCTTC
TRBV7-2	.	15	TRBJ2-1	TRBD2	CASSLATSGYNEQFF	TGTGCCAGCAGCTTAGCGACTAGCGGCTACAATGAGCAGTTCTTC
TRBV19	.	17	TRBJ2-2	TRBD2	CASRGWKLAGNTGELFF	TGTGCCAGTAGGGGGTGGAAATTAGCGGGAAACACCGGGGAGCTGTTTTTT
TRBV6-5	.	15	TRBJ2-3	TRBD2	CASSVLAGVADTQYF	TGTGCCAGCAGTGTACTAGCGGGGGTGGCAGATACGCAGTATTTT
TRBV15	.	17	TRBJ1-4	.	CATSRVTLGGPNEKLFF	TGTGCCACCAGCAGAGTTACCCTCGGGGGGCCTAATGAAAAACTGTTTTTT
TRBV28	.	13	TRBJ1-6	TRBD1	CASRGQGGSPLHF	TGTGCCAGCAGGGGACAGGGAGGTTCACCCCTCCACTTT
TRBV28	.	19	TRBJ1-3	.	CASSLPLGAGRSSGNTIYF	TGTGCCAGCAGTTTACCGCTTGGGGCAGGTCGATCCTCTGGAAACACCATATATTTT
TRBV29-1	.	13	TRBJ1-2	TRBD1	CSVGGTGSRGYTF	TGCAGCGTTGGCGGGACAGGGAGTCGTGGCTACACCTTC
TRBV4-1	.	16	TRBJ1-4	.	CASSPAAAATNEKLFF	TGCGCCAGCAGCCCGGCTGCGGCTGCAACTAATGAAAAACTGTTTTTT
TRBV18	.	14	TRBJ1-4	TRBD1	CASSPGTGNEKLFF	TGTGCCAGCTCACCAGGGACAGGGAACGAAAAACTGTTTTTT
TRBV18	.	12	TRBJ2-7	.	CASSPSGSEQYF	TGTGCCAGCTCACCAAGTGGCTCCGAGCAGTACTTC
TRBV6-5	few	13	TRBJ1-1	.	CASSYSRDTEAFF	TGTGCCAGCAGTTACTCGAGGGATACTGAAGCTTTCTTT
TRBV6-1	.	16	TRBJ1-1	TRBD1	CASREGTGTMNTEAFF	TGTGCCAGCAGGGAAGGGACAGGTACTATGAACACTGAAGCTTTCTTT
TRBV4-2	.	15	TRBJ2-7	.	CASSQFDSDSYEQYF	TGTGCCAGCAGCCAATTTGACAGCGACTCCTACGAGCAGTACTTC
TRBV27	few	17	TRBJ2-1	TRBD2	CASSLSSLAGGNNEQFF	TGTGCCAGCAGTTTATCGTCCCTAGCGGGGGGCAACAATGAGCAGTTCTTC
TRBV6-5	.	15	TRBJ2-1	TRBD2	CASRNSGGAYNEQFF	TGTGCCAGCAGGAATAGCGGGGGGGCTTACAATGAGCAGTTCTTC
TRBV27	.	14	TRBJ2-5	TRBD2	CASSLAGTKETQYF	TGTGCCAGCAGTTTAGCAGGGACTAAAGAGACCCAGTACTTC
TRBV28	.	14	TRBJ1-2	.	CASSLGQTNYGYTF	TGTGCCAGCAGTTTAGGACAGACTAACTATGGCTACACCTTC
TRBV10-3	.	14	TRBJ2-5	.	CAISESRVGETQYF	TGTGCCATCAGTGAGTCGCGGGTAGGGGAGACCCAGTACTTC
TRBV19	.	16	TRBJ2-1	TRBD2	CASSLRTSGRGDEQFF	TGTGCCAGTAGTCTACGGACTAGCGGGAGGGGGGATGAGCAGTTCTTC
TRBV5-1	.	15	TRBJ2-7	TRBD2	CASSLGTSGTYEQYF	TGCGCCAGCAGCTTGGGGACTAGCGGGACCTACGAGCAGTACTTC
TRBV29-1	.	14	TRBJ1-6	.	CSVEPRNRVSPLHF	TGCAGCGTGGAACCCCGCAACAGGGTCTCACCCCTCCACTTT
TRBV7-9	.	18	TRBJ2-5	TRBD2	CASSFGLAGGVSQETQYF	TGTGCCAGCAGCTTCGGACTAGCGGGGGGCGTGAGCCAAGAGACCCAGTACTTC